The 12 T cell receptor beta chains below were found in one sample sequenced in a study of T-cell memory formation after mild COVID-19. TCRdb redid the calling of the 5' RACE reads with MiXCR, one entry per CDR3 protein. The sample has under 150,000 distinct CDR3 sequences, about 20% seen once. Sequencing was carried out using PBMCs or a T cell subset sorted from them (not recorded which). The receptors shown here come from a young man who had mild COVID-19 (a few samples of this study predate the infection). Cell type and time point are not known.

V and J are TRBV4-1 and TRBJ2-1; D not certain. Trimming took 3 bases from V and 2 from J, leaving 17 bases between them. CDR1 is MGHRA and CDR2 is YSYEKL in the germline V gene. The CDR3 loop spans 17 amino acids. The CDR3 bases are TGCGCCAGCAGCCACGCCCCGCCGGGTTTGACCTACAATGAGCAGTTCTTC. Amino acids: CASSHAPPGLTYNEQFF.

This clonotype occurred a few times. CDR3 residues: CASSVEGEDEQFF. The CDR3 region has the DNA TGTGCCAGCAGCGTAGAGGGGGAGGATGAGCAGTTCTTC. The chain uses TRBV9 and TRBJ2-1; possibly TRBD1 or TRBD2 for D (6 bases each). The CDR3 runs 13 residues. Between the trimmed V and J ends, which lost 0 bases and 8 bases, there was a span of 9 bases. The germline V gene encodes CDR1 SGDLS and CDR2 YYNGEE.

The J gene is TRBJ2-7, the V gene TRBV5-6, with 7 bases lining up with TRBD1. The germline V gene has CDR1 SGHDT and CDR2 YYEEEE. The J segment lost 0 bases and the V segment lost 0 bases, leaving 0 bases of the junction unmatched. The CDR3 is 14 residues long. CDR3 residues: CASSLGDSSYEQYV. The DNA of the CDR3 is TGTGCCAGCAGCTTGGGGGACAGCTCCTACGAGCAGTACGTC.

This clonotype occurred a few times. This chain joins TRBV27 and TRBJ2-3; 8 bases are shared with TRBD2. Looked up from germline, CDR1 is MNHEY and CDR2 is SMNVEV (reference sequence). This CDR3 comprises 15 residues. V lost 7 bases, J lost 4 bases, and 10 bases stayed unmatched. CDR3 amino acids: CASTRGGRPADTQYF. The CDR3 DNA is TGTGCCAGCACCCGGGGGGGGCGTCCAGCAGATACGCAGTATTTT.

The sample holds a few counts of this clonotype. The chain combines TRBV5-1 with TRBJ2-6; D ambiguous. Germline lookup yields CDR1 SGHRS and CDR2 YFSETQ. V shed 10 bases and J shed 3 bases, with 11 bases lying between them. The CDR3 is made up of 13 amino acids. The CDR3 sequence: CASRLDGANVLTF. The CDR3, as DNA: TGCGCCTCCCGGTTGGATGGGGCCAACGTCCTGACTTTC. The complete variable domain, with remaining parts taken from reference TRBV5-1 and TRBJ2-6, reads KAGVTQTPRYLIKTRGQQVTLSCSPISGHRSVSWYQQTPGQGLQFLFEYFSETQRNKGNFPGRFSGRQFSNSRSEMNVSTLELGDSALYLCASRLDGANVLTFGAGSRLTVL.

The rearrangement uses TRBV20-1 and TRBJ2-1, with D perhaps matching TRBD1 (6 bases). The CDR3 runs to 15 residues. V gave up 5 bases and J gave up 0 bases, with 14 bases separating them. Germline lookup yields CDR1 DFQATT and CDR2 SNEGSKA (reference sequence). The CDR3 coding sequence is TGCAGTGCTCCCCACAGGGTCGGCTCCTACAATGAGCAGTTCTTC. Translated, it gives CSAPHRVGSYNEQFF.

This clonotype has at least ten counts. The chain couples TRBV12-5 to TRBJ2-1; 8 bases map to TRBD1. Germline CDR1 and CDR2: LGHNT and FRNRAP. CDR3 length: 14 amino acids. V was clipped by 3 bases and J by 9 bases; unmatched bases: 7. CDR3 sequence reads: CASGFGTGVFEQFF. The CDR3 DNA is TGTGCTAGTGGTTTCGGGACAGGAGTCTTTGAGCAGTTCTTC.

This clonotype was seen more than once but under ten times. The chain couples TRBV27 to TRBJ1-2, with TRBD1 matching 9 bases. CDR3 length: 17 residues. V lost 5 bases, J lost 0 bases, and 10 bases stayed unmatched. Germline lookup yields CDR1 MNHEY and CDR2 SMNVEV (reference sequence). DNA for the CDR3: TGTGCCAGCAGTCCTAGACAGGGGGTCATAGCTAACTATGGCTACACCTTC. Amino acids: CASSPRQGVIANYGYTF.

This clonotype was detected only a few times. This chain joins TRBV6-5 and TRBJ2-1; D unclear. The CDR3 length is 15 residues. The V end was cut by 0 bases, the J end by 8 bases, with 14 bases between. From germline, CDR1 is MNHEY and CDR2 SVGAGI. The CDR3 here is CASSYSPQVSYEQFF. As DNA, the CDR3 is TGTGCCAGCAGTTACTCCCCCCAGGTTTCGTATGAGCAGTTCTTC.

The chain combines TRBV15 with TRBJ2-7; TRBD1 might be the D (6 bases). CDR3 length: 14 amino acids. Germline values: CDR1 LNHNV, CDR2 YYDKDF (reference sequence). V was pared by 1 base and J by 3 bases, with 10 bases between. As DNA, the CDR3 is TGTGCCACCAGCAGAGCCCTGGACAGCTACGAGCAGTACTTC. As protein: CATSRALDSYEQYF.

This clonotype has a handful of counts. The gene calls are TRBV7-2 and TRBJ2-6, with 9 positions matching TRBD1. Germline lookup yields CDR1 SGHTA and CDR2 FQGNSA. CDR3 size: 18 residues. The junction had 9 bases not matched to a gene; V was cut back by 4 bases and J by 2 bases. The chain's CDR3 is CASSSPPGQGTGANVLTF. The CDR3 region has the DNA TGTGCCAGCAGCTCGCCACCGGGACAGGGCACTGGGGCCAACGTCCTGACTTTC.

Here the CDR3 DNA reads TGTGCCAGCAGCTCATATCCTCCCGGGACTAGCGGCACAGATACGCAGTATTTT. Residues: CASSSYPPGTSGTDTQYF. The gene calls are TRBV7-3 and TRBJ2-3; 10 nucleotides line up with TRBD2. V trimming: 4 bases; J trimming: 1 base; junction bases outside the gene matches: 11. The CDR3 contains 18 residues. Looked up from germline, CDR1 is SGHTA and CDR2 is FQGTGA.